One and the same sample provided the 20 T cell receptor beta chains below, sequenced in a study of OX40 agonist ivuxolimab in advanced cancers. Measured with immunoSEQ multiplex PCR; TCRdb has only the in-frame clones, and not every one. The data show 85,000 to 130,000 clones, 90% seen once. Specimen: CD4+ or CD8+ T cells sorted from blood, collected in a trial of the OX40 agonist ivuxolimab. These receptor sequences come from an adult with an advanced solid tumor such as melanoma, head and neck, liver or kidney cancer.

The chain combines TRBV4-1 with TRBJ2-3; 7 bases fit TRBD1. The CDR3 extends over 16 amino acids. Germline V lookup: CDR1 MGHRA, CDR2 YSYEKL. J gave up 0 bases and V 4 bases, and 7 bases lay outside the gene matches. The CDR3 loop is CASSRERTGSTDTQYF. DNA of the CDR3: TGCGCCAGCAGCCGAGAGCGGACAGGTAGCACAGATACGCAGTATTTT.

V usage is TRBV2 and J usage is TRBJ2-5, with 10 bases matching TRBD2. V shed 6 bases and J 1 base; nucleotides not matched to a gene: 2. Germline V gene sequence: CDR1 SNHLY, CDR2 FYNNEI. The CDR3 is 14 amino acids. CDR3 in DNA: TGTGCCAGCAGCGGACTAGCGGCCCAAGAGACCCAGTACTTC. This gives the protein CASSGLAAQETQYF.

The chain couples TRBV28 to TRBJ1-5; D gene unclear. Trimming removed 3 bases from V and 5 bases from J, with 11 bases in between. This CDR3 region has 14 residues. Germline V gene data show CDR1 as MDHEN and CDR2 as SYDVKM. The CDR3 spells CASSLVAEDQPQHF. In DNA form, the CDR3 reads TGTGCCAGCAGTTTGGTGGCGGAAGATCAGCCCCAGCATTTT.

This chain uses TRBV9 with TRBJ1-1; 8 bases map to TRBD1. Unmatched junction bases numbered 11, after V lost 4 bases and J lost 3 bases. Germline V gene sequence: CDR1 SGDLS, CDR2 YYNGEE. The CDR3 loop spans 16 amino acids. In DNA, the CDR3 is TGTGCCAGCAGCCCACGACAGGGGCCAGGAGACACTGAAGCTTTCTTT. Its protein is CASSPRQGPGDTEAFF.

The chain has TRBV7-2 and TRBJ2-1, with TRBD2 matching 8 bases. There are 15 residues in the CDR3. Per germline, CDR1 SGHTA and CDR2 FQGNSA. V shed 1 base, J shed 9 bases, and the junction held 8 bases outside the gene matches. The CDR3: CASSLGLAKGGEQFF. In DNA, the CDR3 is TGTGCCAGCAGCTTAGGACTAGCGAAGGGGGGTGAGCAGTTCTTC.

The chain employs TRBV15 and TRBJ2-2, with a weak D call TRBD2 (6 bases). The CDR3 runs 17 residues. With 3 bases removed from V and 5 bases from J, the gap between germline ends came to 19 bases. Per the germline V gene, CDR1 is LNHNV and CDR2 is YYDKDF (reference sequence). DNA of the CDR3: TGTGCCACCAGCAGGCCGGGGGACGGGAGCGTTACCGGGGAGCTGTTTTTT. Protein: CATSRPGDGSVTGELFF.

In DNA, the CDR3 is TGTGCCAGCAGCCCCCAGGGGTACACTGAAGCTTTCTTT. It yields the protein CASSPQGYTEAFF. The rearrangement links TRBV7-2 to TRBJ1-1; a possible D gene is TRBD1 (6 bases). Looked up from germline, CDR1 is SGHTA and CDR2 is FQGNSA. With 5 bases removed from V and 3 bases from J, the gap between germline ends came to 10 bases. The CDR3 sequence is 13 residues long.

The chain employs TRBV7-6 and TRBJ2-1; 11 bases map to TRBD2. CDR3 length: 19 residues. Germline V lookup: CDR1 SGHVS, CDR2 FNYEAQ. After removal of 7 bases from V and 0 bases from J, the junction contained 14 bases not matched to a gene. The CDR3, as DNA: TGTGCCAGCAACCCGGGACTAGCGGTTACACCGAGCTCCTACAATGAGCAGTTCTTC. Protein: CASNPGLAVTPSSYNEQFF.

The chain combines TRBV19 with TRBJ2-3; 9 nucleotides align to TRBD2. The trim removed 6 bases at V and 3 bases at J, leaving 4 bases unmatched. The germline CDR1 and CDR2 sequences are LNHDA and SQIVND (reference sequence). The CDR3 contains 14 residues. CDR3 residues: CASRVAGVTDTQYF. As DNA, the CDR3 is TGTGCCAGTAGGGTAGCGGGAGTTACAGATACGCAGTATTTT.

The CDR3 spells CASSPHPVGTGFHEQFF. The DNA for the CDR3 is TGTGCCAGCAGCCCCCACCCCGTTGGGACAGGGTTCCATGAGCAGTTCTTC. The chain employs TRBV7-3 and TRBJ2-1, with 9 bases fitting TRBD1. Germline V lookup: CDR1 SGHTA, CDR2 FQGTGA. The J segment lost 8 bases and the V segment lost 5 bases, leaving 16 bases of the junction unmatched. This CDR3 region has 17 residues. The full variable domain, with the rest looked up from reference TRBV7-3 and TRBJ2-1, is GAGVSQTPSNKVTEKGKYVELRCDPISGHTALYWYRQSLGQGPEFLIYFQGTGAADDSGLPNDRFFAVRPEGSVSTLKIQRTERGDSAVYLCASSPHPVGTGFHEQFFGPGTRLTVL.

This clone was found once. This chain uses TRBV28 with TRBJ1-3; a possible D gene is TRBD1 (6 bases). V was pared by 5 bases and J by 2 bases, with 10 bases between. In germline, CDR1 is MDHEN, CDR2 SYDVKM. CDR3 length equals 14 residues. CDR3 protein: CASSRGGTGNTIYF. The CDR3 nucleotides are TGTGCCAGCAGTAGGGGGGGCACTGGAAACACCATATATTTT.

This chain joins TRBV7-8 and TRBJ1-1, with TRBD1 matching 9 bases. Germline V CDR1 and CDR2: SGHVS, FQNEAQ. The V and J ends lost 5 bases and 4 bases, in that order; junction bases with no gene match: 11. The length of the CDR3 is 16 residues. The CDR3 here is CASSLKTQGASTEAFF. CDR3 in DNA: TGTGCCAGCAGCCTAAAAACACAGGGGGCGAGCACTGAAGCTTTCTTT.

The chain recombines TRBV6-6 with TRBJ2-7; the D is unclear. This CDR3 region has 15 residues. The ends were cut back, 5 bases at V and 4 bases at J, with 18 bases in the middle. CDR1 is MNHNY and CDR2 is SVGAGI in the germline V gene (reference sequence). The CDR3 DNA is TGTGCCAGCAGTAGCCCCGGGTCCCTGATTTACGAGCAGTACTTC. It specifies CASSSPGSLIYEQYF.

The J gene is TRBJ2-1, the V gene TRBV29-1; D is possibly TRBD1 (5 bases). The CDR3 has 13 amino acids. V lost 4 bases, J lost 6 bases, and 13 bases lay in between. Germline assignment: CDR1 SQVTM and CDR2 ANQGSEA. CDR3 protein: CSVGQGIVNEQFF. In DNA form, the CDR3 reads TGCAGCGTTGGGCAGGGAATTGTCAATGAGCAGTTCTTC.

This chain links TRBV11-2 with TRBJ2-7; 9 bases align to TRBD1. Per the germline V gene, CDR1 is SGHAT and CDR2 is FQNNGV. The J segment lost 3 bases and the V segment lost 7 bases, leaving 7 bases of the junction unmatched. CDR3 size: 14 residues. This CDR3 is CASTRGGQGYEQYF. The CDR3 nucleotides are TGTGCCAGCACCCGAGGGGGACAGGGCTACGAGCAGTACTTC. Full variable domain (missing parts from reference TRBV11-2 and TRBJ2-7): EAGVAQSPRYKIIEKRQSVAFWCNPISGHATLYWYQQILGQGPKLLIQFQNNGVVDDSQLPKDRFSAERLKGVDSTLKIQPAKLEDSAVYLCASTRGGQGYEQYFGPGTRLTVT.

The chain has TRBV18 and TRBJ1-2; no definite D call. V gave up 3 bases and J gave up 6 bases, with 11 bases separating them. Per the germline V gene, CDR1 is KGHSH and CDR2 is LQKENI. The CDR3 sequence is 13 residues long. The CDR3 DNA sequence: TGTGCCAGCTCACCTCGCCAGCTGGATGGCTACACCTTC. The encoded protein is CASSPRQLDGYTF.

This chain uses TRBV2 with TRBJ2-7; D is unclear. The V and J ends lost 2 bases and 0 bases respectively, with 11 bases between them. Germline loops: CDR1 SNHLY, CDR2 FYNNEI. The CDR3 runs to 15 residues. The DNA for the CDR3 is TGTGCCAGCAGTGAAAGAGCGTTGAGCTCCTACGAGCAGTACTTC. As protein: CASSERALSSYEQYF.

The genes are TRBV25-1 and TRBJ1-2, with unresolved D. This CDR3 is 11 amino acids long. Per the germline V gene, CDR1 is MGHDK and CDR2 is SYGVNS. Trimming pared 5 bases from V and 4 bases from J, leaving 5 bases between. CDR3 DNA: TGTGCCAGCAGTACCATCTATGGCTACACCTTC. Translated: CASSTIYGYTF.

As DNA, the CDR3 is TGCGCCAGCAGCTTGGATAGCGGGAGATCTGAGCAGTTCTTC. This encodes CASSLDSGRSEQFF. The V call is TRBV5-1, the J call TRBJ2-1; TRBD2 matches at 9 bases. Unmatched junction bases numbered 4, after V lost 0 bases and J lost 9 bases. CDR1 is SGHRS and CDR2 is YFSETQ in the germline V gene. The CDR3 length is 14 residues.

This chain uses TRBV5-1 with TRBJ1-2; D not certain. The CDR3 is made up of 12 amino acids. Trimming cost V 4 bases and J 4 bases, with 8 bases left between them. Germline values: CDR1 SGHRS, CDR2 YFSETQ. CDR3: CASSPESYGYTF. CDR3 sequence (DNA): TGCGCCAGCAGCCCGGAGAGCTATGGCTACACCTTC.